The clone carrying this TCR beta chain has ten or more counts. The target antigen is unknown. The lymph nodes were axillary draining lymph nodes from breast cancer patients. In germline, CDR1 is SGHDN, CDR2 FVKESK. The CDR3 runs 15 residues. Trimming stripped 0 bases from V and 0 bases from J, with 5 bases between. These data are taken from a study of breast tumors, draining lymph nodes, adjacent tissues. Study-level findings and limits: Luminal-like breast cancer showed significantly greater tumor-nontumor repertoire similarity than basal-like breast cancer did.

TCRdb ran MiXCR on the multiplex PCR reads and lists one entry per CDR3 protein. The sample records more than 200,000 distinct CDR3 sequences, approximately 29% being singletons. Sequenced: axillary lymph node tissue. V is TRBV14 and J is TRBJ2-2; D unresolved. This TCR was sampled from a female donor with breast cancer. Some clones in this sample may be carry-over from other donors' samples. The CDR3 protein is CASSQDFANTGELFF. CDR3 nucleotide sequence: TGTGCCAGCAGCCAAGATTTCGCGAACACCGGGGAGCTGTTTTTT. Filled out from reference TRBV14 and TRBJ2-2, the complete variable domain reads EAGVTQFPSHSVIEKGQTVTLRCDPISGHDNLYWYRRVMGKEIKFLLHFVKESKQDESGMPNNRFLAERTGGTYSTLKVQPAELEDSGVYFCASSQDFANTGELFFGEGSRLTVL.